One and the same sample provided the 26 T cell receptor beta chains below, sequenced in a study of T cell responses to AZD1222 COVID-19 vaccine. Sequencing used immunoSEQ multiplex PCR; TCRdb keeps in-frame clones, though not all of them. Here the sample spans 200,000 to 300,000 clones, just over 90% being singletons. The source material was peripheral blood, sampled on day 0 of AZD1222 vaccination. The receptors stem from an adult in good health.

V usage is TRBV12-3 or TRBV12-4 and J usage is TRBJ2-5; D is possibly TRBD1 (5 bases). V was cut by 3 bases and J by 5 bases, with 10 bases left in between. The CDR3 consists of 13 residues. The CDR3 sequence is CASSFQGFETQYF. The CDR3 nucleotides are TGTGCCAGCAGTTTCCAGGGCTTTGAGACCCAGTACTTC.

The chain links TRBV2 to TRBJ2-3; 9 bases match TRBD1. With V trimmed by 5 bases and J by 2 bases, 8 bases remained unmatched. In germline, CDR1 is SNHLY, CDR2 FYNNEI. The CDR3 totals 16 residues. CDR3 residues: CASSYRGLGPTDTQYF. In DNA form, the CDR3 reads TGTGCCAGCAGTTACAGGGGGCTGGGGCCCACAGATACGCAGTATTTT.

V usage is TRBV29-1 and J usage is TRBJ1-1; no clear D gene. The germline V gene encodes CDR1 SQVTM and CDR2 ANQGSEA. V lost 3 bases and J lost 8, with 4 bases in between. The CDR3 extends over 9 amino acids. DNA of the CDR3: TGCAGCGTTGATAAGGAAGCTTTCTTT. Amino acid sequence: CSVDKEAFF.

The CDR3, as DNA: TGTGCCAGCAGTTTATCTGGACAGGGGGGCTATGGCTACACCTTC. The encoded protein is CASSLSGQGGYGYTF. The chain employs TRBV27 and TRBJ1-2, with TRBD1 matching over 10 bases. V shed 0 bases, J shed 4 bases, and the junction held 2 bases outside the gene matches. CDR1 is MNHEY and CDR2 is SMNVEV in the germline V gene (reference sequence). This CDR3 has 15 residues.

The rearrangement uses TRBV14 and TRBJ1-1, with TRBD1 as a possible D gene (6 bases). The V gene lost 4 bases and the J gene lost 2 bases, with 11 bases spanning the gap. CDR1 and CDR2 (germline): SGHDN, FVKESK. The CDR3 runs to 14 residues. The CDR3 DNA reads as TGTGCCAGCAGCCGACAGGTTTCAAACACTGAAGCTTTCTTT. Its protein product is CASSRQVSNTEAFF.

V and J are TRBV4-3 and TRBJ1-2; the D gene is possibly TRBD1 (5 bases). The V gene's germline CDR1 is LGHNA and CDR2 YSLEER. Trimming took 6 bases from V and 5 from J, leaving 10 bases between them. CDR3 length equals 12 residues. CDR3 DNA sequence: TGCGCCAGCAGAGGTGGGGGATATGGCTACACCTTC. Translated: CASRGGGYGYTF.

The V gene is TRBV4-1, the J gene TRBJ2-4; D is unclear. The length of the CDR3 is 16 residues. CDR1 and CDR2 (germline): MGHRA, YSYEKL. V lost 4 bases to trimming and J lost 0 bases, with 13 bases between them. CDR3 in DNA: TGCGCCAGCAGCCCTCGAGCAGCCCTAGCCAAAAACATTCAGTACTTC. It translates to CASSPRAALAKNIQYF.

V usage is TRBV5-1 and J usage is TRBJ1-4, with 10 bases fitting TRBD1. This CDR3 has 15 residues. Trimming cost V 2 bases and J 8 bases; bases outside gene matches: 6. CDR1 and CDR2 from the germline V gene are SGHRS and YFSETQ. CDR3 DNA: TGCGCCAGCAGCTTAACCGGGACAGGGGAGGAAAAACTGTTTTTT. It yields the protein CASSLTGTGEEKLFF.

The rearrangement links TRBV5-4 to TRBJ2-1, with TRBD2 matching over 9 bases. This CDR3 contains 14 residues. Germline trimming cut 7 bases from V and 9 bases from J; bases unmatched to any gene: 11. The germline CDR1 and CDR2 sequences are SGHNT and YYREEE (reference sequence). CDR3 sequence: CASARGGSGSEQFF. The CDR3 DNA reads as TGTGCCAGCGCCCGGGGGGGTAGCGGGAGTGAGCAGTTCTTC.

This chain joins TRBV28 and TRBJ1-5; 9 nucleotides match TRBD1. The CDR3 spans 12 residues. V gave up 7 bases and J gave up 10 bases; unmatched junction bases: 5. Germline-derived CDR1 and CDR2 are MDHEN and SYDVKM. CDR3 nucleotides: TGTGCCAGCAACAGGGGGCTTAATCCCCAGCATTTT. It is translated as CASNRGLNPQHF.

The V call is TRBV10-3, the J call TRBJ1-1; a possible D gene is TRBD1 (5 bases). The CDR3 runs to 13 residues. V was trimmed by 5 bases and J by 1 base, leaving 8 bases between them. Germline V lookup: CDR1 ENHRY, CDR2 SYGVKD. In DNA form, the CDR3 reads TGTGCCATCAGTCAGGGCAAGAACACTGAAGCTTTCTTT. Translated: CAISQGKNTEAFF.

The rearrangement uses TRBV9 and TRBJ2-3; 12 nucleotides match TRBD2. CDR1 and CDR2 from the germline V gene are SGDLS and YYNGEE. Losses at the gene ends were 5 bases for V and 4 bases for J; bases not matched to a gene: 8. The CDR3 loop spans 16 amino acids. CDR3 DNA sequence: TGTGCCAGCAGTCCCGGGACTAGCGGGTTTTCAGATACGCAGTATTTT. Residues: CASSPGTSGFSDTQYF.

The chain couples TRBV7-2 to TRBJ1-3; no clear D gene. The ends were cut back, 5 bases at V and 4 bases at J, with 3 bases in the middle. The CDR3 extends over 11 amino acids. The V gene's germline CDR1 is SGHTA and CDR2 FQGNSA. The CDR3 region has the DNA TGTGCCAGCAGCCTAGGAAACACCATATATTTT. Translating it yields CASSLGNTIYF.

As concerns this clone: The junction departs from the called germline gene at one end, perhaps through a read error. The gene calls are TRBV16 and TRBJ1-2; no clear D gene. Germline V lookup: CDR1 KGHSY, CDR2 FQNENV. CDR3 length: 15 amino acids. The CDR3 coding sequence is TGTACCAGCAGCCAATTGGCCAGTCCGACGGGTGGCTACACCTTC. This codes for CTSSQLASPTGGYTF.

The V gene is TRBV11-3, the J gene TRBJ2-1, with 13 bases lining up with TRBD2. With 4 bases clipped from V and 7 bases from J, the junction kept 19 bases outside the gene matches. This CDR3 contains 20 residues. Germline V gene sequence: CDR1 SGHNT, CDR2 YENEEA. CDR3 loop: CASSWRGTSGDTTLENEQFF. CDR3 DNA: TGTGCCAGCAGCTGGAGGGGGACTAGCGGGGATACCACCCTGGAAAATGAGCAGTTCTTC.

The J gene is TRBJ2-3, the V gene TRBV7-9; D is possibly TRBD1 (6 bases). The CDR3 has 15 residues. From germline, CDR1 is SEHNR and CDR2 FQNEAQ (reference sequence). Trimming cost V 7 bases and J 0 bases, with 14 bases left between them. The CDR3 bases are TGTGCCAGCAAAGGGACACAGAAAAGCACAGATACGCAGTATTTT. It codes for CASKGTQKSTDTQYF.

J is TRBJ2-2 and V is TRBV6-5; D is possibly TRBD1 (6 bases). Looked up from germline, CDR1 is MNHEY and CDR2 is SVGAGI. The CDR3 sequence is 15 residues long. Between the trimmed V and J ends, which lost 4 bases and 2 bases, there was a span of 11 bases. CDR3 amino acids: CASSFAGANTGELFF. CDR3 nucleotides: TGTGCCAGCAGTTTTGCAGGGGCTAACACCGGGGAGCTGTTTTTT.

In the case of this clone: This sample includes further DNA sequences coding for the same CDR3. The rearrangement links TRBV3-1 (or the pseudogene TRBV3-2) to TRBJ1-1; no clear D gene. The CDR3 runs to 14 residues. CDR1 LGHDT and CDR2 YNNKEL come from the germline V gene (reference sequence). The V end lost 0 bases, the J end lost 2 bases, and 7 bases lay between the germline ends. CDR3 bases: TGTGCCAGCAGCCAAGATCGAGGTAACACTGAAGCTTTCTTT. It encodes CASSQDRGNTEAFF.

The rearrangement links TRBV21-1 to TRBJ2-3; TRBD1 is the table's D call and was not checked against the DNA. TRBV21-1 is recorded as a pseudogene. CDR3 size: 18 residues. The CDR3 nucleotides are TGTGCCAGCAAGTACTTGGGCTTGGGGCGCTCCCCCTCAGATACGCAGTATTTT. This sequence encodes CASKYLGLGRSPSDTQYF.

The V gene is TRBV7-3, the J gene TRBJ2-1, with 11 bases that match TRBD2. Trimming cost V 2 bases and J 6 bases; bases outside gene matches: 6. CDR3 length equals 16 residues. Germline CDR1 is SGHTA and CDR2 is FQGTGA. The CDR3 nucleotides read TGTGCCAGCAGCTTACTTAGCGGGGGGGCAGGCAATGAGCAGTTCTTC. Amino acids: CASSLLSGGAGNEQFF.

This chain uses TRBV7-2 with TRBJ1-2; D gene ambiguous. Germline CDR1 SGHTA, CDR2 FQGNSA. This CDR3 comprises 15 residues. The V gene lost 2 bases and the J gene lost 5 bases, with 15 bases spanning the gap. CDR3 residues: CASSLRFGEEYGYTF. The DNA for the CDR3 is TGTGCCAGCAGCTTAAGGTTTGGCGAGGAGTATGGCTACACCTTC.

V is TRBV28 and J is TRBJ2-5, with 9 bases aligning to TRBD2. J was trimmed by 2 bases and V by 4 bases; bases with no gene match: 8. The length of the CDR3 is 16 residues. Germline lookup yields CDR1 MDHEN and CDR2 SYDVKM. The CDR3 loop is CASSWGGAGGQETQYF. The CDR3 coding sequence is TGTGCCAGCAGTTGGGGAGGAGCGGGAGGTCAAGAGACCCAGTACTTC.

The V and J genes are TRBV7-3 and TRBJ2-7; no reliable D call. With 2 bases removed from V and 3 bases from J, the gap between germline ends came to 8 bases. Germline assignment: CDR1 SGHTA and CDR2 FQGTGA. The CDR3 is 13 amino acids. Here the CDR3 DNA reads TGTGCCAGCAGCTTATGGCCTCACTACGAGCAGTACTTC. It is translated as CASSLWPHYEQYF.

The V call is TRBV5-4, the J call TRBJ1-3; D gene ambiguous. Trimming shortened V by 5 bases and J by 3 bases, and 15 bases separated the two germline ends. Germline CDR1 reads SGHNT; CDR2 reads YYREEE (reference sequence). The CDR3 has 15 amino acids. Here the CDR3 reads CASRPAPGNGNTIYF. The DNA for the CDR3 is TGTGCCAGCAGACCGGCTCCGGGGAATGGAAACACCATATATTTT.

The chain recombines TRBV5-4 with TRBJ2-5, with D perhaps TRBD2 (5 bases). This CDR3 spans 15 amino acids. The germline V and J ends were trimmed by 4 bases and 1 base, with 14 bases remaining between them. Germline CDR1 is SGHNT and CDR2 is YYREEE (reference sequence). In DNA, the CDR3 is TGTGCCAGCAGCAGTCTTACTGGAGGCCAAGAGACCCAGTACTTC. It translates to CASSSLTGGQETQYF.

The CDR3 loop is CASSESGSSETQYF. CDR3 DNA sequence: TGTGCCAGCAGTGAATCGGGGAGTTCCGAGACCCAGTACTTC. The V gene is TRBV25-1, the J gene TRBJ2-5; tentatively, D is TRBD2 (5 bases). The CDR3 is 14 amino acids. The germline CDR1 and CDR2 sequences are MGHDK and SYGVNS. V gave up 1 base and J gave up 5 bases, with 11 bases separating them.